These 5 T cell receptor beta chains came from one sample sequenced in a study of neurological immune-mediated disorders. TCRdb recomputed calls from the 5' RACE reads with MiXCR, one row per CDR3 protein. Of 50,000 to 70,000 distinct CDR3 sequences in the sample, 3.5% to 5.5% were seen once. The sample taken for sequencing was PBMCs. These receptor sequences come from a man aged 25 to 40 with multiple sclerosis.

This clonotype was counted at least ten times. The chain has TRBV14 and TRBJ2-2; no clear D gene. CDR1 and CDR2 from the germline V gene are SGHDN and FVKESK. The CDR3 spans 16 residues. V was trimmed by 0 bases and J by 5 bases, leaving 13 bases between them. The CDR3 here is CASSQDPQSRTGELFF. The CDR3, as DNA: TGTGCCAGCAGCCAAGACCCCCAGTCTCGGACCGGGGAGCTGTTTTTT.

Many counts were recorded for this clonotype. The chain joins TRBV3-1 to TRBJ2-7; the D is unclear. The CDR3 spans 14 residues. Per germline, CDR1 LGHDT and CDR2 YNNKEL (reference sequence). V shed 0 bases and J shed 6 bases, with 12 bases lying between them. CDR3 sequence: CASSQEGFVAEQYF. In DNA form, the CDR3 reads TGTGCCAGCAGCCAAGAAGGCTTCGTCGCCGAGCAGTACTTC.

CDR3 nucleotide sequence: TGCGCCAGCAGCCACACCCTCGGGGTTGAAGCTTTCTTT. As protein: CASSHTLGVEAFF. This chain links TRBV4-1 with TRBJ1-1, with D unresolved. Germline lookup yields CDR1 MGHRA and CDR2 YSYEKL. Trimming shortened V by 3 bases and J by 7 bases, and 12 bases separated the two germline ends. CDR3 size: 13 residues.

This clonotype was seen many times. The chain recombines TRBV7-6 with TRBJ2-4; the D gene could be TRBD1 or TRBD2 (5 bases each). This CDR3 contains 13 residues. The ends were cut back, 1 base at V and 8 bases at J, with 9 bases in the middle. Looked up from germline, CDR1 is SGHVS and CDR2 is FNYEAQ. The CDR3 DNA follows: TGTGCCAGCAGCTTAGGGATGGGGGACATTCAGTACTTC. Its protein product is CASSLGMGDIQYF.

In the case of this clonotype: One end of the junction is discordant with germline, which a read error may explain. V is TRBV12-3 or TRBV12-4 and J is TRBJ2-7; D may be TRBD1 (5 bases). The CDR3 is made up of 12 amino acids. CDR3 in DNA: TGTGCCAGCAGTTTAACAGGATACGAGCAGAACTTC. Translation gives CASSLTGYEQNF.